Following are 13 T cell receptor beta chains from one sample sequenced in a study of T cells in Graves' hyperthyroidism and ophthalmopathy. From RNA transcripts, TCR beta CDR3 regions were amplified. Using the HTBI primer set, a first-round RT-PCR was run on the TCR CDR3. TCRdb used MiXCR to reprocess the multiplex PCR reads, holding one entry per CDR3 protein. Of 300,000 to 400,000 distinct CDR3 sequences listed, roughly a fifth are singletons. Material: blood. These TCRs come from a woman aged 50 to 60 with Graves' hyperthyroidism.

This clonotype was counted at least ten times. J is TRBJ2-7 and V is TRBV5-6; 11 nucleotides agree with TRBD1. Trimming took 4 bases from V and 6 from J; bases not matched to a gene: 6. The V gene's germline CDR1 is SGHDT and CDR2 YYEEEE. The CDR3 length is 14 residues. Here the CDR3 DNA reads TGTGCCAGCAGCCCGGACAGGGGGCGTCTCGAGCAGTACTTC. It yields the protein CASSPDRGRLEQYF.

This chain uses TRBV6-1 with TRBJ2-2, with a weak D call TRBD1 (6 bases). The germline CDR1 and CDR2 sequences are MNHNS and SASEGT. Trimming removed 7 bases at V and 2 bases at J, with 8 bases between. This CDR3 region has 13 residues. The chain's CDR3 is CASTQGNTGELFF. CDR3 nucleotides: TGTGCCAGCACACAGGGAAACACCGGGGAGCTGTTTTTT.

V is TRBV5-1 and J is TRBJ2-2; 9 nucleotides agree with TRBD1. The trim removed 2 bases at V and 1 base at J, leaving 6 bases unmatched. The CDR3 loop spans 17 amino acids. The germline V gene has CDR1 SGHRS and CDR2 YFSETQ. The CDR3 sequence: CASSLQGANVNTGELFF. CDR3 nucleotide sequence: TGCGCCAGCAGCTTACAGGGGGCTAACGTGAACACCGGGGAGCTGTTTTTT.

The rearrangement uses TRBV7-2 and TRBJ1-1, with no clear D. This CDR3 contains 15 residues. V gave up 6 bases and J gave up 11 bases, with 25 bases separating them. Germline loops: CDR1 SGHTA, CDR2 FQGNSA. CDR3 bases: TGTGCCAGCAGACTTAGAGGTAGCTGGCCCTCTGTTGCTTTCTTT. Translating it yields CASRLRGSWPSVAFF.

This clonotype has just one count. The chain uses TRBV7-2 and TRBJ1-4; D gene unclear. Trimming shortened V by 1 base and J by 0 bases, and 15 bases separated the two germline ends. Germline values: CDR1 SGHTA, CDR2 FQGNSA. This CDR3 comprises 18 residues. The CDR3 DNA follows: TGTGCCAGCAGCTTAGTTGCGTCCGTCCGAACAACTAATGAAAAACTGTTTTTT. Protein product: CASSLVASVRTTNEKLFF. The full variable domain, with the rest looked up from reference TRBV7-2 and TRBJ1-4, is GAGVSQSPSNKVTEKGKDVELRCDPISGHTALYWYRQSLGQGLEFLIYFQGNSAPDKSGLPSDRFSAERTGGSVSTLTIQRTQQEDSAVYLCASSLVASVRTTNEKLFFGSGTQLSVL.

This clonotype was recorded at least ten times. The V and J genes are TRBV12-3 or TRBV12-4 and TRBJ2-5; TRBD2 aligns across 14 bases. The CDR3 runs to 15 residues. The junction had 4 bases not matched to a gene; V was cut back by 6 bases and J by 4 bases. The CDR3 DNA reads TGTGCCAGCAGAACCGGGACTAGCGGGAGAGAGACCCAGTACTTC. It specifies CASRTGTSGRETQYF.

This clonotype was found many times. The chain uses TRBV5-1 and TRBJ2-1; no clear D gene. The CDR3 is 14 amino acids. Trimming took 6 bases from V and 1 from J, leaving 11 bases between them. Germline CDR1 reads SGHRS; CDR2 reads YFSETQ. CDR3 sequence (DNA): TGCGCCAGCACCCTTTCCGCTTCCTACAATGAGCAGTTCTTC. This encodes CASTLSASYNEQFF.

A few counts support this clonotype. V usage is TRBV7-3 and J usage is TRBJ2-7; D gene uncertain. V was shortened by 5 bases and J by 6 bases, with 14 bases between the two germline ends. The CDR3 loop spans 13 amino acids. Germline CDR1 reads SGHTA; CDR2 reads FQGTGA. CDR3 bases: TGTGCCAGCAGCGCCTCCGTGGGCTCCGAGCAGTACTTC. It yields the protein CASSASVGSEQYF.

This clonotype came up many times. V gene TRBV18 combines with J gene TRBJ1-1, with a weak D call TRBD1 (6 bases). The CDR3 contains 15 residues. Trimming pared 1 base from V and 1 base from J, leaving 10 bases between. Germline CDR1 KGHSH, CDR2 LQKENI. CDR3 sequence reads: CASSPLGQPNTEAFF. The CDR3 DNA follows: TGTGCCAGCTCACCACTGGGACAACCGAACACTGAAGCTTTCTTT.

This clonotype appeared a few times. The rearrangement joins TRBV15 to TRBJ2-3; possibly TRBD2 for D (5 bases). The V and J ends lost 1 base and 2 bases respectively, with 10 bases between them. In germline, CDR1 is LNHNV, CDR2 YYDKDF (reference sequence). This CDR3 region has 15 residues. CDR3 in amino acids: CATSRGGLDTDTQYF. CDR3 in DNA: TGTGCCACCAGCAGAGGAGGACTCGACACAGATACGCAGTATTTT.

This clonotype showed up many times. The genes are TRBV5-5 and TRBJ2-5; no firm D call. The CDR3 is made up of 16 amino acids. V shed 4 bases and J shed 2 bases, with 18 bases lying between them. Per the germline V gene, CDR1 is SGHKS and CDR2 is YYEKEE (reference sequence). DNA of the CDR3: TGTGCCAGCAGCACCCAGAGATGGGCGGTTCAAGAGACCCAGTACTTC. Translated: CASSTQRWAVQETQYF.

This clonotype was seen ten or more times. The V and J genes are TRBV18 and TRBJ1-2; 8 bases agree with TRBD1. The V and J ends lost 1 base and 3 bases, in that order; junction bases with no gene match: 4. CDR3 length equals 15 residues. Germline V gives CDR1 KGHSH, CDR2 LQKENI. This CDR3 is CASSPLDRADYGYTF. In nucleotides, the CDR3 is TGTGCCAGCTCACCACTGGACAGGGCGGACTATGGCTACACCTTC.

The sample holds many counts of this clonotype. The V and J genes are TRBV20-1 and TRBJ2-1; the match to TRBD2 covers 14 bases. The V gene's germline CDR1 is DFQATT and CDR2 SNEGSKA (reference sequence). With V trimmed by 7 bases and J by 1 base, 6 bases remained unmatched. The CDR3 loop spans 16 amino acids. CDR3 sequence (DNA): TGCAGTGTCGTGACTAGCGGGAGGGGGTCCTACAATGAGCAGTTCTTC. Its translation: CSVVTSGRGSYNEQFF.